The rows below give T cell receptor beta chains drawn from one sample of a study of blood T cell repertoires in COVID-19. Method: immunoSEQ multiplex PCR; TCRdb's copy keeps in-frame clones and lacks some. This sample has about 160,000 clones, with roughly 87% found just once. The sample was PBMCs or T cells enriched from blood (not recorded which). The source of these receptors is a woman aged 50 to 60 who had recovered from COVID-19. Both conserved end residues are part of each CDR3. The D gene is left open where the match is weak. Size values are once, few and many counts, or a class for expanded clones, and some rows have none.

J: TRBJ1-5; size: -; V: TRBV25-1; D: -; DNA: TGTGCCAGCAGTGAATCGGGGATGGGTCAGCCCCAGCATTTT; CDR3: CASSESGMGQPQHF
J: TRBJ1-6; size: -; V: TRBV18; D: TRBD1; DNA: TGTGCCAGCTCACCTGGACAGGGCGGAAATTCACCCCTCCACTTT; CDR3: CASSPGQGGNSPLHF
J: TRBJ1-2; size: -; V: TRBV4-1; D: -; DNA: TGCGCCAGCAGCCATGGGGGGACCGACTATGGCTACACCTTC; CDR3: CASSHGGTDYGYTF
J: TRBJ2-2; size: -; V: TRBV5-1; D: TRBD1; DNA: TGCGCCAGCAGCTGGATGGACAGGGCCTCTTTGGGAGGCACCGGGGAGCTGTTTTTT; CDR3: CASSWMDRASLGGTGELFF
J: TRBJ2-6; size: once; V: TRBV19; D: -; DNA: TGTGCCAGTAGTAGTATCGCTAACGGGGCCAACGTCCTGACTTTC; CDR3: CASSSIANGANVLTF
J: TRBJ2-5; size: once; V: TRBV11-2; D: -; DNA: TGTGCCAGCAGCTTCCGGGAAGAGACCCAGTACTTC; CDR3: CASSFREETQYF
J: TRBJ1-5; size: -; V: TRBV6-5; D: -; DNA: TGTGCCAGCAGAAGCGGGACATCTAGCAATCAGCCCCAGCATTTT; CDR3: CASRSGTSSNQPQHF
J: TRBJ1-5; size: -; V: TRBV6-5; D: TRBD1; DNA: TGTGCCAGCAAGGAGGGACAGTTCATGAATCAGCCCCAGCATTTT; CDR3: CASKEGQFMNQPQHF
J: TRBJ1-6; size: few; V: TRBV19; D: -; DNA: TGTGCCAGTAGTTTTTCCTACAGGGCTATTAATTCACCCCTCCACTTT; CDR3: CASSFSYRAINSPLHF
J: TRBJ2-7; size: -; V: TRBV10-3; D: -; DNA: TGTGCCATCAGTGGCGGGGGCGAGGGATCCTACGAGCAGTACTTC; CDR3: CAISGGGEGSYEQYF
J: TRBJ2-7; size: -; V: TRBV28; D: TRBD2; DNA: TGTGCCAGCAGTGGACTAGCGGGAGAGAAACGGGAGCAGTACTTC; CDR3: CASSGLAGEKREQYF
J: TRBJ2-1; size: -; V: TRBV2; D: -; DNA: TGTGCCAGCAGTATCCTAGCGCCTCTCAACAATGAGCAGTTCTTC; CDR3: CASSILAPLNNEQFF
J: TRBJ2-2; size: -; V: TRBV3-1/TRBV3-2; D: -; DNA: TGTGCCAGCAGCCAAGTCGGGTTCACCGGGGAGCTGTTTTTT; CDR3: CASSQVGFTGELFF
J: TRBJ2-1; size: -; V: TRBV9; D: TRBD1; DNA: TGTGCCAGCAGCACCCGACAGGGCAGCTCCTACAATGAGCAGTTCTTC; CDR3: CASSTRQGSSYNEQFF
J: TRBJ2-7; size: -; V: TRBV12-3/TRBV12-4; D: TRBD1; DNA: TGTGCCAGTGACAGGGGGTACGAGCAGTACTTC; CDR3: CASDRGYEQYF